The 13 T cell receptor beta chains below come from one sample, sequenced in a study of follicular helper T cells after annual influenza vaccination. The repertoire was sequenced with immunoSEQ multiplex PCR; TCRdb's copy has only in-frame clones and lacks some. In the table there are nearly 9,000 clones, about 80% of which are singletons. Time point described: 2014-2015 season, pre-vaccination. Here the sequenced sample was CXCR5+ CD38- circulating T follicular helper cells from blood, taken on the day of influenza vaccination. The sample's subset: circulating Tfh, non-naive CD4+CXCR5+PD-1+ (ICOS+CD38+ or ICOS-CD38-). These receptors were taken from an adult who received the influenza vaccine.

The CDR3: CASSLIGTEQFF. Here the CDR3 DNA reads TGTGCCAGCAGCTTAATAGGGACTGAGCAGTTCTTC. This sequence joins TRBV7-8 and TRBJ2-1; the D gene could be TRBD1 or TRBD2 (5 bases each). This CDR3 is 12 amino acids long. With 2 bases removed from V and 9 bases from J, the gap between germline ends came to 8 bases. The germline gives CDR1 SGHVS, CDR2 FQNEAQ.

V usage is TRBV7-2 and J usage is TRBJ2-5, with D possibly matching TRBD2 (5 bases). The DNA end lines up better with TRBJ2-7; the J call may be wrong. The CDR3 sequence is 14 residues long. Germline CDR1 and CDR2: SGHTA and FQGNSA. CDR3 bases: TGTGCCAGCAGCCCCCGCGGGCAGGCCTACGAGCAGTACTTC. Its protein is CASSPRGQAYEQYF.

V gene TRBV18 combines with J gene TRBJ2-3, with no clear D. Trimming removed 3 bases at V and 1 base at J, with 8 bases between. Germline CDR1 and CDR2: KGHSH and LQKENI. This CDR3 has 14 amino acids. The CDR3 coding sequence is TGTGCCAGCTCACCCTCTCGGGGCACAGATACGCAGTATTTT. Its protein is CASSPSRGTDTQYF.

The rearrangement links TRBV7-3 to TRBJ2-5; D is unclear. V dropped 6 bases and J dropped 5 bases, with 13 bases sitting between them. Per germline, CDR1 SGHTA and CDR2 FQGTGA. CDR3 length: 13 residues. The DNA of the CDR3 is TGTGCCAGCAGTCTAAGGCTGGGGGAGACCCAGTACTTC. Its protein is CASSLRLGETQYF.

This clone was detected a few times. The chain recombines TRBV5-4 with TRBJ2-1; tentatively, D is TRBD2 (6 bases). Trimming pared 4 bases from V and 3 bases from J, leaving 17 bases between. The CDR3 totals 16 residues. Germline V gene lookup returns CDR1 SGHNT and CDR2 YYREEE (reference sequence). The CDR3 DNA reads TGTGCCAGCAGCCGGGGGACTGCCGCGAGCTACAATGAGCAGTTCTTC. Translated, it gives CASSRGTAASYNEQFF.

A single count supports this clone. The rearrangement links TRBV6-5 to TRBJ2-7, with D tentatively TRBD1 (6 bases). Germline V lookup: CDR1 MNHEY, CDR2 SVGAGI. CDR3 length equals 13 residues. V gave up 5 bases and J gave up 4 bases, with 12 bases separating them. CDR3 DNA sequence: TGTGCCAGCAGTGGACAGAGCCCATACGAGCAGTACTTC. The encoded protein is CASSGQSPYEQYF.

This rearrangement joins TRBV9 to TRBJ1-2; TRBD1 aligns across 7 bases. The CDR3 runs to 14 residues. The germline gives CDR1 SGDLS, CDR2 YYNGEE. The V and J ends lost 3 bases and 1 base, in that order; junction bases with no gene match: 3. CDR3 sequence reads: CASSDYRGNYGYTF. Written as DNA, the CDR3 is TGTGCCAGCAGCGACTACAGGGGTAACTATGGCTACACCTTC. Complete variable domain (other parts from reference TRBV9 and TRBJ1-2): DSGVTQTPKHLITATGQRVTLRCSPRSGDLSVYWYQQSLDQGLQFLIQYYNGEERAKGNILERFSAQQFPDLHSELNLSSLELGDSALYFCASSDYRGNYGYTFGSGTRLTVV.

The chain links TRBV19 to TRBJ2-1, with 13 bases aligning to TRBD2. The length of the CDR3 is 18 residues. Germline V gives CDR1 LNHDA, CDR2 SQIVND (reference sequence). J was trimmed by 8 bases and V by 6 bases; bases with no gene match: 16. The CDR3 loop reads CASSFTSGRAAFGDEQFF. In DNA, the CDR3 is TGTGCCAGTAGCTTTACTAGCGGGAGGGCCGCTTTTGGGGATGAGCAGTTCTTC.

This chain joins TRBV7-2 and TRBJ2-7; perhaps TRBD1 as D (5 bases). The CDR3 spans 14 residues. CDR1 and CDR2 from the germline V gene are SGHTA and FQGNSA. Trimming removed 3 bases from V and 4 bases from J, with 13 bases in between. Here the CDR3 reads CASSFTLTEYEQYF. CDR3 DNA: TGTGCCAGCAGCTTCACCCTGACAGAATACGAGCAGTACTTC.

This chain connects TRBV19 to TRBJ2-3; D possibly uses TRBD1 or TRBD2 (5 bases each). Germline V gene data show CDR1 as LNHDA and CDR2 as SQIVND (reference sequence). V gave up 8 bases and J gave up 4 bases, with 22 bases separating them. This CDR3 region has 16 residues. CDR3 loop: CASSLEGHPPADTQYF. CDR3 DNA sequence: TGTGCCAGTTCACTAGAGGGGCACCCTCCGGCAGATACGCAGTATTTT.

This chain uses TRBV5-4 with TRBJ2-3; a possible D gene is TRBD1 (6 bases). The CDR3 covers 16 residues. CDR1 SGHNT and CDR2 YYREEE come from the germline V gene (reference sequence). Trimming stripped 1 base from V and 1 base from J, with 13 bases between. The CDR3 region is CASSLRRDTGTDTQYF. The CDR3 nucleotides read TGTGCCAGCAGCTTGAGACGGGACACGGGCACAGATACGCAGTATTTT. The complete variable domain, with remaining parts taken from reference TRBV5-4 and TRBJ2-3, reads ETGVTQSPTHLIKTRGQQVTLRCSSQSGHNTVSWYQQALGQGPQFIFQYYREEENGRGNFPPRFSGLQFPNYSSELNVNALELDDSALYLCASSLRRDTGTDTQYFGPGTRLTVL.

This sequence joins TRBV19 and TRBJ1-1; a possible D gene is TRBD1 (6 bases). V lost 8 bases, J lost 1 base, and 11 bases lay in between. CDR1 is LNHDA and CDR2 is SQIVND in the germline V gene (reference sequence). The CDR3 has 13 amino acids. CDR3: CASGGRGNTEAFF. CDR3 bases: TGTGCCAGTGGAGGCAGGGGGAACACTGAAGCTTTCTTT.

The chain links TRBV4-3 to TRBJ2-3, with 8 nucleotides matching TRBD2. CDR1 and CDR2 from the germline V gene are LGHNA and YSLEER. CDR3 length equals 19 residues. V lost 0 bases, J lost 3 bases, and 14 bases stayed unmatched. In DNA, the CDR3 is TGCGCCAGCAGCCAAGATCCAGCGGGAGCAGGGAGGGTAACAGATACGCAGTATTTT. Its translation: CASSQDPAGAGRVTDTQYF.